This TCR beta chain is from a study of blood T cell repertoires in COVID-19. The V end was cut by 3 bases, the J end by 5 bases, with 9 bases between. The length of the CDR3 is 12 residues. CDR1 and CDR2 (germline): SGHRS, YFSETQ. Authors' methods: Amplification of reference gene primers was used by the study to estimate nucleated cell counts. Sequenced by immunoSEQ multiplex PCR; TCRdb stores in-frame clones only, minus some. V, J and clone size derive from that table, while D and trimming were established from the DNA sequence. Altogether around 230,000 clones are present, about four fifths being singletons, with the ten largest covering approximately 7.4%.

J is TRBJ2-7 and V is TRBV5-1; D remains unclear. The sequence was collected from a woman in her fifties or sixties with acute or convalescent COVID-19. The sample taken for sequencing was peripheral blood. The CDR3 sequence: CASSSDNDEQYF. The CDR3 DNA is TGCGCCAGCAGCTCCGACAATGACGAGCAGTACTTC.